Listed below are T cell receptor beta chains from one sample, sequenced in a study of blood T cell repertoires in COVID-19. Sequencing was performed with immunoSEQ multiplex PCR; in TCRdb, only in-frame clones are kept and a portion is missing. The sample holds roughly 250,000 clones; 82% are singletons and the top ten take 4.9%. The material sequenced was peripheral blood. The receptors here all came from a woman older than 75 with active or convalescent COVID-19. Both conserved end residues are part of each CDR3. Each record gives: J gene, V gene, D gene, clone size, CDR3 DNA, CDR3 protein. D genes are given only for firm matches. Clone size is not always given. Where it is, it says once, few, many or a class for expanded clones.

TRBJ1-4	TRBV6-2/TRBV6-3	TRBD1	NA	TGTGCCAGCAGTTACCGGGACAGGAATGAAAAACTGTTTTTT	CASSYRDRNEKLFF
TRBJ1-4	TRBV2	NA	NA	TGTGCCAGCAAAGGGGAGGATGAAAAACTGTTTTTT	CASKGEDEKLFF
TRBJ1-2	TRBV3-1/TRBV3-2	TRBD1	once	TGTGCCAGCAGCCAAGAGGACAGGGGGAACTATGGCTACACCTTC	CASSQEDRGNYGYTF
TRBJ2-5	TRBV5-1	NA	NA	TGCGCCAGCAGCTTGCTTCAGGGTTTGGGAGAGACCCAGTACTTC	CASSLLQGLGETQYF
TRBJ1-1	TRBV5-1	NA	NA	TGCGCCAGCAGCTTGGACGAGGGGGTTTACACTGAAGCTTTCTTT	CASSLDEGVYTEAFF
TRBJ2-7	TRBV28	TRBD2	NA	TGTGCCAGCAGTTCTGGGACTAGCCTCTCCTACGAGCAGTACTTC	CASSSGTSLSYEQYF
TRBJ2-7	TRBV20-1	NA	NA	TGCAGTGCTAGGAGCGGGCACGAGCAGTACTTC	CSARSGHEQYF
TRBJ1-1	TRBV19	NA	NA	TGTGCCAGTAATGAAGCGGTAAACACTGAAGCTTTCTTT	CASNEAVNTEAFF
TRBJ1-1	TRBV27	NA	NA	TGTGCCAGCAGTTTTGCGTTGAACACTGAAGCTTTCTTT	CASSFALNTEAFF
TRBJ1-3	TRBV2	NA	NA	TGTGCCAGCAGTGAAGCGGTGGTCTCAACTTCTGGAAACACCATATATTTT	CASSEAVVSTSGNTIYF
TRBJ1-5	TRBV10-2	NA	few	TGCGCCAGCAGGTTGAGTAACCTCGATCAGCCCCAGCATTTT	CASRLSNLDQPQHF
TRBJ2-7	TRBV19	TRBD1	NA	TGTGCCACCTCCCGGACAGGTACGGCCTACGAGCAGTACTTC	CATSRTGTAYEQYF
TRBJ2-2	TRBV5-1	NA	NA	TGCGCCAGCAGCTTTCAGAACACCGGGGAGCTGTTTTTT	CASSFQNTGELFF
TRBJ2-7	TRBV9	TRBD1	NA	TGTGCCAGCAGCGTTTCCAGGACAGGGCGGGGTGAGCAGTACTTC	CASSVSRTGRGEQYF
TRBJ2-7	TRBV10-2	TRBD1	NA	TGCGCCAGCAGTGAGTCGGACAGGGGGTGGGACGAGCAGTACTTC	CASSESDRGWDEQYF
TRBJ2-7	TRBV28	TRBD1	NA	TGTGCCAGCAGTCCGGAGGGGGGGGACAGGGGCTCCGAGCAGTACTTC	CASSPEGGDRGSEQYF
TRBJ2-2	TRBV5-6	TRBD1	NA	TGTGCCAGCAGCTTTCAATTTGGACAGGGAACTACCGGGGAGCTGTTTTTT	CASSFQFGQGTTGELFF
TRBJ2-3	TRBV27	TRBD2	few	TGTGCCAGCAGTTCCAGGGGACTAGCGGGAGGGCCACGAGATACGCAGTATTTT	CASSSRGLAGGPRDTQYF
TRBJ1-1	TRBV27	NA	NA	TGTGCCACTTGGCCCGCAGGCGTGAACACTGAAGCTTTCTTT	CATWPAGVNTEAFF
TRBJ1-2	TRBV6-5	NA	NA	TGTGCCAGCAGTTACTCGAGGTTCTATGGCTACACCTTC	CASSYSRFYGYTF
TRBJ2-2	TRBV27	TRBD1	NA	TGTGCCAGCAGTTGGCGGGACAGGGGGCGGACCGGGGAGCTGTTTTTT	CASSWRDRGRTGELFF